This T cell receptor beta chain stems from a study of blood T cell repertoires in COVID-19. The wider study: T cells, B-cell-depleted T cells, or PBMCs provided the cDNA or gDNA that served as material.

The ends lost 0 bases at V and 1 base at J; junction bases unmatched: 15. The CDR3 runs 21 residues. CDR1 and CDR2 from the germline V gene are LGHNA and YSLEER. Only in-frame clones appear in the TCRdb table, and some are missing; sequencing was by immunoSEQ multiplex PCR. The data show some 50,000 clones, with more than 75% seen just once and about 8.3% held by the top ten. Specimen: peripheral blood. The V gene is TRBV4-3, the J gene TRBJ2-1; TRBD2 agrees at 10 bases. The TCR sequence derives from a man aged 45-65 years with active COVID-19. The CDR3 loop reads CASSQDKPAGGQLSSYNEQFF. The CDR3 nucleotides read TGCGCCAGCAGCCAAGATAAGCCAGCGGGGGGGCAACTAAGTTCCTACAATGAGCAGTTCTTC.